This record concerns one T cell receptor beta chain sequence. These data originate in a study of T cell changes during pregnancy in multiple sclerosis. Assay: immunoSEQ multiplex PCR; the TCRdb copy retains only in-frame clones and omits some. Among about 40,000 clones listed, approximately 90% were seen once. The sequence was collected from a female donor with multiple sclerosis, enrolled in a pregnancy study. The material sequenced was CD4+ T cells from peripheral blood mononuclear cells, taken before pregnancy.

CDR3 nucleotide sequence: TGTGCCAGCAGCCCGCCGGGTGGGGGACTCCAAGAGACCCAGTACTTC. Its translation is CASSPPGGGLQETQYF. The gene calls are TRBV9 and TRBJ2-5; tentative D call: TRBD2 (6 bases). This CDR3 spans 16 amino acids. With 4 bases removed from V and 1 base from J, the gap between germline ends came to 17 bases. CDR1 and CDR2 (germline): SGDLS, YYNGEE. Based on the CDR3 plus reference TRBV9 and TRBJ2-5, the full variable domain is DSGVTQTPKHLITATGQRVTLRCSPRSGDLSVYWYQQSLDQGLQFLIQYYNGEERAKGNILERFSAQQFPDLHSELNLSSLELGDSALYFCASSPPGGGLQETQYFGPGTRLLVL.